This TCR beta chain derives from a study of cytomegalovirus exposure and HLA in healthy donors. Healthy individuals who donated bone marrow served as the donors. The study's findings and limits: HLA allele associations emerged for about 16,000 TCR beta sequences in a later analysis, at 0.05 false discovery rate. Analyses of presence/absence relied on an assumption of roughly uniform sequencing depth across donors.

Comments on this clone: What it binds is not known.

With 2 bases clipped from V and 5 bases from J, the junction kept 7 bases outside the gene matches. This CDR3 is built from 16 residues. Germline values: CDR1 SGHDT, CDR2 YYEEEE. 60 Vbeta and 13 Jbeta primers were used in PCR. In the source study's methods: The count from a later analysis was 65 million to 90 million unique TCR beta chains, around 10 million of them shared. Repertoires were generated with immunoSEQ multiplex PCR, while TCRdb's copy carries only in-frame clones and drops some. V and J calls plus clone size are reproduced from that table; the DNA served to infer D and trimming. The data contain about 71,000 clones, about 73% of them singletons.

The V call is TRBV5-6, the J call TRBJ2-2; TRBD2 agrees at 9 bases. The receptor's source is a woman in her fifties or sixties in good health and CMV-seropositive. The sample comprised PBMCs. CDR3 amino acids: CASSFAGGAQTGELFF. CDR3 bases: TGTGCCAGCAGCTTTGCGGGGGGGGCCCAGACCGGGGAGCTGTTTTTT. The whole variable domain, filled in from reference TRBV5-6 and TRBJ2-2, reads DAGVTQSPTHLIKTRGQQVTLRCSPKSGHDTVSWYQQALGQGPQFIFQYYEEEERQRGNFPDRFSGHQFPNYSSELNVNALLLGDSALYLCASSFAGGAQTGELFFGEGSRLTVL.